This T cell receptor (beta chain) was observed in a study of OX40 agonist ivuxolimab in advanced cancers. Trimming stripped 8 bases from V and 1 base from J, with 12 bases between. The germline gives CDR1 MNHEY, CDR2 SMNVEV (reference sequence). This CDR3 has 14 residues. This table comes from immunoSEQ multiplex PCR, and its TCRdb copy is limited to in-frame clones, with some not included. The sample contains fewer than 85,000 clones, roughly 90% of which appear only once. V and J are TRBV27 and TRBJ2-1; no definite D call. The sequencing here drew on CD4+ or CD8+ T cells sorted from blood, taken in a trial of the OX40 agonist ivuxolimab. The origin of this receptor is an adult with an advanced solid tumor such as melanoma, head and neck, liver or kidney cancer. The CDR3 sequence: CASPPGTSYNEQFF. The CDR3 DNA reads TGTGCCAGCCCCCCAGGAACTTCCTACAATGAGCAGTTCTTC.